These T cell receptor beta chains were read from a single sample in a study of blood T cell repertoires in COVID-19. TCRdb's copy holds only in-frame clones and misses some; the assay was immunoSEQ multiplex PCR. The data hold over 120,000 clones, with about three quarters observed a single time. Material: PBMCs or T cells enriched from blood (not recorded which). The origin of the receptors is a woman aged 45 to 65 who had recovered from COVID-19. CDR3s include the opening cysteine and the closing phenylalanine or tryptophan. The order of the fields is J gene, V gene, D gene, clone size, CDR3 protein, CDR3 DNA. A D gene is named only where the DNA matches it firmly. Only part of the rows carry a size: once, few, many, or a class if the clone is expanded.

J gene: TRBJ2-2
V gene: TRBV5-1
D gene: TRBD2
clone size: .
CDR3 protein: CASSSLAGGTGELFF
CDR3 DNA: TGCGCCAGCAGCTCCCTAGCGGGAGGTACCGGGGAGCTGTTTTTT

J gene: TRBJ2-3
V gene: TRBV27
D gene: .
clone size: .
CDR3 protein: CASSLGLGAGTDTQYF
CDR3 DNA: TGTGCCAGCAGTTTAGGTCTAGGAGCGGGCACAGATACGCAGTATTTT

J gene: TRBJ1-6
V gene: TRBV2
D gene: .
clone size: .
CDR3 protein: CASMPGRNSPLHF
CDR3 DNA: TGTGCCAGCATGCCAGGGCGAAATTCACCCCTCCACTTT

J gene: TRBJ2-7
V gene: TRBV1
D gene: .
clone size: .
CDR3 protein: CTSSPRTSRVYEQYF
CDR3 DNA: TGCACCAGCAGCCCTCGGACTAGCAGAGTATACGAGCAGTACTTC

J gene: TRBJ2-1
V gene: TRBV5-1
D gene: TRBD1
clone size: .
CDR3 protein: CASSFHRDRGDEQFF
CDR3 DNA: TGCGCCAGCAGCTTCCACCGGGACAGGGGTGATGAGCAGTTCTTC

J gene: TRBJ1-1
V gene: TRBV5-6
D gene: .
clone size: .
CDR3 protein: CASSSGELNTEAFF
CDR3 DNA: TGTGCCAGCAGCTCGGGAGAACTGAACACTGAAGCTTTCTTT

J gene: TRBJ1-2
V gene: TRBV29-1
D gene: TRBD1
clone size: medium-sized
CDR3 protein: CSGTGEPYGYTF
CDR3 DNA: TGCAGCGGTACAGGGGAACCCTATGGCTACACCTTC

J gene: TRBJ2-7
V gene: TRBV7-9
D gene: .
clone size: few
CDR3 protein: CASSPWGRDEQYF
CDR3 DNA: TGTGCCAGTTCTCCCTGGGGGCGTGACGAGCAGTACTTC

J gene: TRBJ2-1
V gene: TRBV10-3
D gene: TRBD1
clone size: .
CDR3 protein: CAISEPGQISYNEQFF
CDR3 DNA: TGTGCCATCAGTGAGCCGGGACAGATCTCCTACAATGAGCAGTTCTTC

J gene: TRBJ1-1
V gene: TRBV6-5
D gene: .
clone size: .
CDR3 protein: CASGRGTGDTEAFF
CDR3 DNA: TGTGCCAGCGGCAGGGGCACCGGGGACACTGAAGCTTTCTTT

J gene: TRBJ2-1
V gene: TRBV19
D gene: TRBD2
clone size: .
CDR3 protein: CASSLTYSGGSSYNEQFF
CDR3 DNA: TGTGCCAGTAGTCTAACTTATAGCGGGGGTAGCTCCTACAATGAGCAGTTCTTC

J gene: TRBJ1-6
V gene: TRBV7-9
D gene: .
clone size: once
CDR3 protein: CASSLMQGPKSSYNSPLHF
CDR3 DNA: TGTGCCAGCAGCTTAATGCAGGGGCCGAAGAGCTCCTATAATTCACCCCTCCACTTT

J gene: TRBJ2-1
V gene: TRBV19
D gene: .
clone size: .
CDR3 protein: CASSIGAPIGNEQFF
CDR3 DNA: TGTGCCAGTAGTATAGGTGCCCCCATCGGCAATGAGCAGTTCTTC

J gene: TRBJ2-7
V gene: TRBV20-1
D gene: .
clone size: few
CDR3 protein: CSASGSRGNSYEQYF
CDR3 DNA: TGCAGTGCTAGTGGCAGCCGGGGTAACTCCTACGAGCAGTACTTC

J gene: TRBJ2-7
V gene: TRBV20-1
D gene: .
clone size: .
CDR3 protein: CSAKQSYEQYF
CDR3 DNA: TGCAGTGCTAAACAGAGCTACGAGCAGTACTTC

J gene: TRBJ2-2
V gene: TRBV11-3
D gene: TRBD2
clone size: .
CDR3 protein: CASSLRTSGGPGGELFF
CDR3 DNA: TGTGCCAGCAGCTTGAGGACTAGCGGGGGGCCGGGCGGGGAGCTGTTTTTT

J gene: TRBJ2-1
V gene: TRBV6-5
D gene: .
clone size: few
CDR3 protein: CASGRDGRVEQFF
CDR3 DNA: TGTGCCAGCGGCAGAGACGGGCGGGTTGAGCAGTTCTTC

J gene: TRBJ2-7
V gene: TRBV5-1
D gene: .
clone size: .
CDR3 protein: CASSLGAGYEQYF
CDR3 DNA: TGCGCCAGCAGCTTGGGTGCGGGTTACGAGCAGTACTTC

J gene: TRBJ2-2
V gene: TRBV9
D gene: TRBD2
clone size: .
CDR3 protein: CASSVVHAGGTGELFF
CDR3 DNA: TGTGCCAGCAGCGTAGTCCACGCGGGAGGCACCGGGGAGCTGTTTTTT

J gene: TRBJ1-4
V gene: TRBV5-6
D gene: .
clone size: many
CDR3 protein: CASSPIGDEKLFF
CDR3 DNA: TGTGCCAGCAGCCCGATAGGGGATGAAAAACTGTTTTTT

J gene: TRBJ1-1
V gene: TRBV12-5
D gene: .
clone size: .
CDR3 protein: CASGLVRNRVAKNTEAFF
CDR3 DNA: TGTGCTAGTGGTTTGGTACGGAACAGGGTGGCGAAGAACACTGAAGCTTTCTTT

J gene: TRBJ1-1
V gene: TRBV19
D gene: .
clone size: .
CDR3 protein: CASSIQPPGSTEAFF
CDR3 DNA: TGTGCCAGTAGTATTCAACCACCCGGTAGCACTGAAGCTTTCTTT

J gene: TRBJ2-5
V gene: TRBV5-6
D gene: .
clone size: .
CDR3 protein: CASSPSWTVDQETQYF
CDR3 DNA: TGTGCCAGCAGCCCAAGTTGGACAGTCGATCAAGAGACCCAGTACTTC

J gene: TRBJ2-6
V gene: TRBV19
D gene: .
clone size: .
CDR3 protein: CASSMGEFRSGANVLTF
CDR3 DNA: TGTGCCAGTAGTATGGGAGAGTTCCGCTCTGGGGCCAACGTCCTGACTTTC

J gene: TRBJ2-1
V gene: TRBV18
D gene: .
clone size: .
CDR3 protein: CASSPRDSGGYYNEQFF
CDR3 DNA: TGTGCCAGCTCACCACGGGACAGCGGGGGCTACTACAATGAGCAGTTCTTC

J gene: TRBJ1-2
V gene: TRBV30
D gene: .
clone size: few
CDR3 protein: CAWSAGRSFYGYTF
CDR3 DNA: TGTGCCTGGAGTGCAGGCAGGTCCTTCTATGGCTACACCTTC

J gene: TRBJ1-2
V gene: TRBV6-5
D gene: .
clone size: .
CDR3 protein: CASSLDMDNGYTF
CDR3 DNA: TGTGCCAGCAGTTTGGACATGGACAATGGCTACACCTTC

J gene: TRBJ2-7
V gene: TRBV6-5
D gene: .
clone size: .
CDR3 protein: CASSPGENPSYEQYF
CDR3 DNA: TGTGCCAGCAGTCCAGGGGAGAACCCTTCCTACGAGCAGTACTTC

J gene: TRBJ1-2
V gene: TRBV30
D gene: TRBD1
clone size: .
CDR3 protein: CARGQGAVGYTF
CDR3 DNA: TGTGCCCGCGGACAGGGGGCAGTAGGCTACACCTTC

J gene: TRBJ2-2
V gene: TRBV4-1
D gene: TRBD2
clone size: .
CDR3 protein: CASSLLAGGDTGELFF
CDR3 DNA: TGCGCCAGCAGCCTCTTAGCGGGAGGGGACACCGGGGAGCTGTTTTTT

J gene: TRBJ2-1
V gene: TRBV11-3
D gene: TRBD2
clone size: .
CDR3 protein: CASSFGLADNEQFF
CDR3 DNA: TGTGCCAGCAGCTTCGGACTAGCGGACAATGAGCAGTTCTTC

J gene: TRBJ1-4
V gene: TRBV28
D gene: .
clone size: .
CDR3 protein: CASSLWTAGLNEKLFF
CDR3 DNA: TGTGCCAGCAGTTTATGGACCGCAGGGCTTAATGAAAAACTGTTTTTT

J gene: TRBJ2-7
V gene: TRBV30
D gene: TRBD2
clone size: .
CDR3 protein: CAWRPMGGRYEQYF
CDR3 DNA: TGTGCCTGGAGGCCAATGGGCGGGAGATACGAGCAGTACTTC

J gene: TRBJ1-3
V gene: TRBV28
D gene: .
clone size: .
CDR3 protein: CASGRAFSGNTIYF
CDR3 DNA: TGTGCCAGCGGCAGGGCCTTCTCTGGAAACACCATATATTTT

J gene: TRBJ2-7
V gene: TRBV28
D gene: .
clone size: .
CDR3 protein: CASSFPGALYEQYF
CDR3 DNA: TGTGCCAGCAGTTTTCCAGGGGCTCTATACGAGCAGTACTTC

J gene: TRBJ2-7
V gene: TRBV29-1
D gene: TRBD2
clone size: .
CDR3 protein: CSVIRSGSPYEQYF
CDR3 DNA: TGCAGCGTGATTCGAAGCGGGAGTCCCTACGAGCAGTACTTC

J gene: TRBJ1-6
V gene: TRBV18
D gene: TRBD1
clone size: .
CDR3 protein: CASSRDRPNSPLHF
CDR3 DNA: TGTGCCAGCTCAAGGGACAGACCTAATTCACCCCTCCACTTT

J gene: TRBJ2-2
V gene: TRBV7-8
D gene: .
clone size: .
CDR3 protein: CASSSGPEAGELFF
CDR3 DNA: TGTGCCAGCAGCTCCGGCCCCGAGGCCGGGGAGCTGTTTTTT

J gene: TRBJ1-2
V gene: TRBV7-9
D gene: .
clone size: .
CDR3 protein: CASSLESVYGYTF
CDR3 DNA: TGTGCCAGCAGCTTAGAATCCGTCTATGGCTACACCTTC

J gene: TRBJ2-7
V gene: TRBV11-3
D gene: TRBD1
clone size: .
CDR3 protein: CASSETGQGYYEQYF
CDR3 DNA: TGTGCCAGCAGCGAGACGGGACAGGGATACTACGAGCAGTACTTC

J gene: TRBJ2-3
V gene: TRBV29-1
D gene: TRBD1
clone size: once
CDR3 protein: CSGGQGADTQYF
CDR3 DNA: TGCAGCGGGGGACAGGGAGCAGATACGCAGTATTTT

J gene: TRBJ2-7
V gene: TRBV7-9
D gene: TRBD2
clone size: once
CDR3 protein: CASSLVRGTSGVAYEQYF
CDR3 DNA: TGTGCCAGCAGCTTAGTCAGGGGGACTAGCGGGGTCGCCTACGAGCAGTACTTC

J gene: TRBJ1-3
V gene: TRBV3-1/TRBV3-2
D gene: .
clone size: .
CDR3 protein: CASSQDRASGNTIYF
CDR3 DNA: TGTGCCAGCAGCCAAGACAGGGCCTCTGGAAACACCATATATTTT

J gene: TRBJ1-4
V gene: TRBV29-1
D gene: .
clone size: many
CDR3 protein: CSVPGTSYEKLFF
CDR3 DNA: TGCAGCGTGCCGGGGACATCTTATGAAAAACTGTTTTTT

J gene: TRBJ1-1
V gene: TRBV7-3
D gene: .
clone size: .
CDR3 protein: CASSAGGQNTEAFF
CDR3 DNA: TGTGCCAGCAGCGCTGGGGGACAGAACACTGAAGCTTTCTTT

J gene: TRBJ1-2
V gene: TRBV6-5
D gene: .
clone size: once
CDR3 protein: CASSYSGQYGYTF
CDR3 DNA: TGTGCCAGCAGTTACTCAGGACAGTATGGCTACACCTTC

J gene: TRBJ1-1
V gene: TRBV5-1
D gene: .
clone size: once
CDR3 protein: CASSFRGPSTEAFF
CDR3 DNA: TGCGCCAGCAGCTTCAGGGGACCGAGCACTGAAGCTTTCTTT

J gene: TRBJ1-4
V gene: TRBV4-2
D gene: .
clone size: .
CDR3 protein: CASSPRGGGENEKLFF
CDR3 DNA: TGTGCCAGCAGCCCAAGGGGGGGAGGGGAAAATGAAAAACTGTTTTTT

J gene: TRBJ2-3
V gene: TRBV5-4
D gene: TRBD2
clone size: .
CDR3 protein: CASSLSSGGHGTQYF
CDR3 DNA: TGTGCCAGCAGCTTGTCTAGCGGGGGTCATGGTACGCAGTATTTT

J gene: TRBJ2-5
V gene: TRBV18
D gene: .
clone size: .
CDR3 protein: CASSPNGGEETQYF
CDR3 DNA: TGTGCCAGCTCACCAAACGGGGGAGAAGAGACCCAGTACTTC

J gene: TRBJ2-1
V gene: TRBV6-5
D gene: .
clone size: .
CDR3 protein: CASSRLDYNEQFF
CDR3 DNA: TGTGCCAGCAGCAGACTAGACTACAATGAGCAGTTCTTC

J gene: TRBJ1-5
V gene: TRBV19
D gene: .
clone size: .
CDR3 protein: CASSIGAGNSNQPQHF
CDR3 DNA: TGTGCCAGTAGTATAGGGGCAGGCAATAGCAATCAGCCCCAGCATTTT

J gene: TRBJ2-1
V gene: TRBV7-6
D gene: .
clone size: .
CDR3 protein: CASSLTVTVREQFF
CDR3 DNA: TGTGCCAGCAGCTTAACGGTGACTGTTAGGGAGCAGTTCTTC

J gene: TRBJ2-4
V gene: TRBV25-1
D gene: .
clone size: .
CDR3 protein: CASSSGWGKNIQYF
CDR3 DNA: TGTGCCAGCAGCTCGGGGTGGGGAAAAAACATTCAGTACTTC

J gene: TRBJ2-7
V gene: TRBV6-5
D gene: .
clone size: .
CDR3 protein: CASSYSALAGDEQYF
CDR3 DNA: TGTGCCAGCAGTTACTCGGCTTTGGCGGGCGACGAGCAGTACTTC

J gene: TRBJ2-1
V gene: TRBV29-1
D gene: TRBD1
clone size: .
CDR3 protein: CSVETGGREQFF
CDR3 DNA: TGCAGCGTTGAGACAGGGGGACGTGAGCAGTTCTTC

J gene: TRBJ1-2
V gene: TRBV29-1
D gene: .
clone size: once
CDR3 protein: CSVESRGPNYGYTF
CDR3 DNA: TGCAGCGTTGAGTCGAGAGGGCCCAACTATGGCTACACCTTC

J gene: TRBJ1-5
V gene: TRBV7-3
D gene: .
clone size: .
CDR3 protein: CASSLTEGPGGVQPQHF
CDR3 DNA: TGTGCCAGCAGCCTTACGGAGGGTCCCGGTGGGGTTCAGCCCCAGCATTTT

J gene: TRBJ2-3
V gene: TRBV13
D gene: .
clone size: .
CDR3 protein: CASSPSLQDTQYF
CDR3 DNA: TGTGCCAGCAGCCCCTCATTACAGGATACGCAGTATTTT